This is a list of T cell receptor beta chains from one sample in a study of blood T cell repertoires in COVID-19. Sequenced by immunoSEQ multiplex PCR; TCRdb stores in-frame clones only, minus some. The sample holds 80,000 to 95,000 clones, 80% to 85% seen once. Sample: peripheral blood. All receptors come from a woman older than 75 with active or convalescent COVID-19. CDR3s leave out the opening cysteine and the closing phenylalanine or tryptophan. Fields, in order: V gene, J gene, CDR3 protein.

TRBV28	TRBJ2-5	ASSLGGQETQY
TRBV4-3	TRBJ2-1	ASSQAHLAGEQF
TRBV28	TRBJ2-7	ASREPGSSYEQY
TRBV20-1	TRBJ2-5	SASKVRGPKETQY
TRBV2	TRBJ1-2	ASPLGTGRGGYT
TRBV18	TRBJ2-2	ASSLDRMDTGELF
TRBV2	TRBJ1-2	ASSSLGTAYGYT
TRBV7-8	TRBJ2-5	ASSWLLADQETQY
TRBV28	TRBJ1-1	ASRYTGTGRTEAF
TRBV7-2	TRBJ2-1	ASSYLAAAWNNEQF
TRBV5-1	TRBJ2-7	ASSLGGQLYEQY
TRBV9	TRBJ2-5	ASSVPSGGGAEETQY
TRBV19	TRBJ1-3	ASNTPGSGNTIY
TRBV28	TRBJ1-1	ASSLLTEEAF
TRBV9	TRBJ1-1	ASSVVGGSNAEAF
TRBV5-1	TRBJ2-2	ASSMGTANTGELF
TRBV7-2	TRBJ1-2	ASSLAQGAYGYT
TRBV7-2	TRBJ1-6	ASSPEGQGGSYNSPLH
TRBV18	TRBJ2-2	ASSPDRLVTGELF
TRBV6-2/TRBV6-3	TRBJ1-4	ASSAVTANEKLF
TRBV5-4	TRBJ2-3	ASRLGGTSGVTDTQY
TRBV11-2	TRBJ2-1	ASSLVGGSYNEQF
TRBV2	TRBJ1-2	ASQTDSTSYGYT
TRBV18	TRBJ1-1	ASSPPDRVAEAF
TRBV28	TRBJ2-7	ASTSGAVYEQY
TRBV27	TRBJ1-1	ASSGRQGWTEAF
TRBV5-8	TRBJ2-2	ASSLGLNTGELF
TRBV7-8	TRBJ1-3	ASSSNSGNTIY
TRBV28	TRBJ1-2	ASSNPGQGLQNGGYT
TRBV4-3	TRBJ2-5	ASSQRWGVGETQY
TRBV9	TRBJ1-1	ASSVDRVTEAF
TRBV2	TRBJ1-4	ASREREIGEKLF
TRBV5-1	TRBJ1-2	ASSEGQGAGGYT
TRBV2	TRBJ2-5	ASSITSGVGETQY
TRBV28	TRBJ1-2	ASSLLRRVYGYT
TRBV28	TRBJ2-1	ASRLRGGAGHEQF
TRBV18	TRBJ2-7	ASSPGGALEQY
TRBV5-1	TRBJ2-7	ASRSGYEQY
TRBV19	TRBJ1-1	ASSNRQGRGTEAF
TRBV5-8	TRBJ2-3	ASSRSGGRHRSDTQY
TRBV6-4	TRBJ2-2	ASSEEGGTGELF
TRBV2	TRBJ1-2	ASSEVRGLGYGYT
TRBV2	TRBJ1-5	ASSEDRINQPQH
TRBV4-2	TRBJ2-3	ASSQDGREGLLGTDTQY